A single sample gave rise to the 7 T cell receptor beta chains below, sequenced in a study of control samples from healthy donors and cancer patients. Profiled with immunoSEQ multiplex PCR; TCRdb holds only in-frame clones, not every one. The sample records 100,000 to 150,000 clones, around 90% being singletons. Specimen: blood. The receptors come from a man aged 40-49 years in good health.

The V call is TRBV7-3, the J call TRBJ1-3; 7 bases line up with TRBD1. Germline trimming cut 4 bases from V and 1 base from J; bases unmatched to any gene: 16. The CDR3 totals 19 residues. Germline CDR1 and CDR2: SGHTA and FQGTGA. CDR3 residues: CASSSPLPDRPKSGNTIYF. DNA for the CDR3: TGTGCCAGCAGCTCTCCCCTGCCGGACAGGCCCAAATCTGGAAACACCATATATTTT. The whole variable domain, remainder taken from reference TRBV7-3 and TRBJ1-3, is GAGVSQTPSNKVTEKGKYVELRCDPISGHTALYWYRQSLGQGPEFLIYFQGTGAADDSGLPNDRFFAVRPEGSVSTLKIQRTERGDSAVYLCASSSPLPDRPKSGNTIYFGEGSWLTVV.

The rearrangement uses TRBV21-1 and TRBJ1-5; TRBD1, the D gene given by the table, was not confirmed from the DNA. TRBV21-1 counts as a pseudogene. The CDR3 totals 19 residues. CDR3 nucleotides: TGTGCCAGCAGCAGAGATTATACCGCTACAGCTTATAGCAATCAGCCCCAGCATTTT. Protein: CASSRDYTATAYSNQPQHF.

The gene calls are TRBV19 and TRBJ1-2; D gene unclear. Germline V lookup: CDR1 LNHDA, CDR2 SQIVND (reference sequence). V lost 5 bases, J lost 4 bases, and 11 bases lay in between. This CDR3 has 13 amino acids. The CDR3 bases are TGTGCCAGTAGTCCGGGCCGCTTCTATGGCTACACCTTC. Its protein is CASSPGRFYGYTF.

CDR3 region: CATSRGGAAAYEQYF. CDR3 coding DNA: TGTGCCACCAGCAGAGGAGGGGCGGCGGCCTACGAGCAGTACTTC. This rearrangement joins TRBV15 to TRBJ2-7, with D possibly being TRBD1 or TRBD2 (5 bases each). CDR3 length: 15 residues. The V and J ends lost 1 base and 2 bases respectively, with 12 bases between them. From germline, CDR1 is LNHNV and CDR2 YYDKDF (reference sequence).

The chain recombines TRBV9 with TRBJ2-5; 7 bases agree with TRBD2. This CDR3 spans 15 amino acids. V lost 0 bases to trimming and J lost 0 bases; unmatched junction nucleotides: 2. Germline V CDR1 and CDR2: SGDLS, YYNGEE. The CDR3 sequence: CASSVAAGYQETQYF. DNA for the CDR3: TGTGCCAGCAGCGTAGCAGCGGGGTACCAAGAGACCCAGTACTTC.

This chain uses TRBV6-6 with TRBJ1-6; the D gene is possibly TRBD1 (5 bases). V was shortened by 11 bases and J by 14 bases, with 19 bases between the two germline ends. Germline CDR1 is MNHNY and CDR2 is SVGAGI (reference sequence). This CDR3 region has 12 residues. The CDR3 is CAARGRVGSLHF. CDR3 coding DNA: TGTGCCGCCAGAGGCAGGGTGGGTTCCCTCCACTTT.

The chain couples TRBV10-1 to TRBJ2-3; D gene uncertain. Trimming cost V 5 bases and J 2 bases, with 8 bases left between them. This CDR3 has 13 residues. Germline CDR1 WNHNN, CDR2 SYGVQD (reference sequence). The CDR3 region has the DNA TGCGCCAGCAGTCCCCTTTTCACAGATACGCAGTATTTT. This gives the protein CASSPLFTDTQYF.